What follows is one T cell receptor (beta chain) and its context. The entry originates in a study of blood T cell repertoires in COVID-19. Study details: The origin of the acute and convalescent COVID-19 samples was the United States, Italy and Spain. From T cells, B-cell-depleted T cells, or PBMCs came the material, which was cDNA or gDNA.

Adults between roughly 18 and 89 years of age took part from 24 US areas. Participants had their cohort set by participant-reported clinical history. The method was immunoSEQ multiplex PCR; TCRdb's version includes in-frame clones alone and lacks a portion of them. The table shows roughly 450,000 clones, with roughly 91% occurring only once. The CDR3 loop spans 12 amino acids. The V end lost 4 bases, the J end lost 5 bases, and 8 bases lay between the germline ends. Germline CDR1 is SNHLY and CDR2 is FYNNEI. Sequencing was performed on PBMCs or T cells enriched from blood (not recorded which). The chain recombines TRBV2 with TRBJ2-5, with D unclear. The receptor was derived from a man younger than 35 who had recovered from COVID-19. In DNA form, the CDR3 reads TGTGCCAGCAGTGCCCTAACCGAGACCCAGTACTTC. Translated, it gives CASSALTETQYF.